A single sample gave rise to the 4 T cell receptor beta chains below, sequenced in a study of tumor-infiltrating lymphocytes in primary liver carcinoma. Germline DNA was also extracted, and blood RNA was taken from unsorted whole blood. A constant-region primer served to make TCR beta cDNA from roughly 460 ng total RNA. Modified slightly, ARM-PCR produced TCR beta libraries over three nested multiplex PCR rounds. TRBV1-TRBV30 forward primers paired with a C-beta reverse primer were used in the first two PCR rounds, which ran around 10 cycles each. TCRdb passed the multiplex PCR reads through MiXCR, listing each CDR3 protein once. The sample consists of approximately 330,000 distinct CDR3 sequences, less than 70% of them appearing once. Input material: peripheral blood. The receptors stem from a man in his forties with primary liver carcinoma and hepatitis B virus infection.

On this clonotype itself: This could be a read error, since a much larger clone is one nucleotide away. The chain links TRBV6-6 to TRBJ2-7; D is unclear. Germline assignment: CDR1 MNHNY and CDR2 SVGAGI (reference sequence). Between the trimmed V and J ends, which lost 5 bases and 2 bases, there was a span of 7 bases. The CDR3 spans 12 residues. The CDR3 DNA sequence: TGTGCCAGCAGTGGCAGCACCTACGAGCAGTACTTC. Residues: CASSGSTYEQYF.

This clonotype appeared a single time. This chain connects TRBV11-1 to TRBJ2-7; unclear D gene. Per germline, CDR1 SGHAT and CDR2 FQDESV (reference sequence). There are 15 residues in the CDR3. CDR3: CASSLDRVGFYEEYV. In DNA form, the CDR3 reads TGTGCCAGCAGCTTAGACCGGGTGGGTTTCTACGAGGAGTACGTC.

This clonotype has just a few counts. A much larger clone differs by one base, so this may be a read error. The chain links TRBV12-3 or TRBV12-4 to TRBJ2-7; 7 bases line up with TRBD1. Trimming took 5 bases from V and 4 from J; bases not matched to a gene: 11. The length of the CDR3 is 15 residues. CDR3 sequence reads: CASSRDSPSLYEQYF. CDR3 DNA sequence: TGTGCCAGCAGTCGGGACAGCCCTAGCCTATACGAGCAGTACTTC.

To note about this clonotype: A single base separates this from a much larger clone, so it may be a read error. The rearrangement links TRBV14 to TRBJ1-6; D is ambiguous. CDR1 SGHDN and CDR2 FVKESK come from the germline V gene. The CDR3 contains 16 residues. V lost 2 bases and J lost 7, with 15 bases in between. CDR3 bases: TGTGCCAGCAGCCAACTTTCCATGGGTTGGAATTCACCCCTCCACTTT. Amino acid sequence: CASSQLSMGWNSPLHF. Combining the CDR3 with reference TRBV14 and TRBJ1-6 gives the whole variable domain EAGVTQFPSHSVIEKGQTVTLRCDPISGHDNLYWYRRVMGKEIKFLLHFVKESKQDESGMPNNRFLAERTGGTYSTLKVQPAELEDSGVYFCASSQLSMGWNSPLHFGNGTRLTVT.